This entry is about one T cell receptor (beta chain). Only a few counts were recorded for this clonotype. Its antigen specificity is not known. The record has no base qualities; no much larger clone is one base away. The sample is drawn from a study of T cells after yellow fever vaccination (dated by TCRdb to 2018 to 2020). In terms of the full investigation: The SMART-Seq v4 Ultra Low Input RNA kit was used to prepare libraries from fractions with low cell numbers. To follow T-cell clones before and after primary and booster YFV17D yellow fever vaccination, bulk TCR alpha and beta repertoires were sequenced over time. Two healthy male donors, one aged 18 to 29 and one aged 30 to 39 years, were included in the cohort. Bulk PBMC replicates and cell subsets were isolated from blood drawn at multiple timepoints before and after both primary and secondary immunization. What the authors observed across the whole study: The secondary T-cell response was weaker than the primary response but faster, peaking on day 5 instead of day 15. Because the study included only a couple of donors, the extent to which the findings can be generalized is limited. After the booster, most clones that had expanded after primary vaccination were detected again (nearly 98% of CD4 and under 90% of CD8), suggesting broad maintenance of memory. Computational filtering was required because FACS-sorted repertoires could contain abundant contaminating clonotypes from the bulk population. A small fraction of clonotypes showed up in both the CD4 and CD8 compartments, probably as a result of convergent recombination.

TCR cDNA was synthesized by 5'RACE template switching, through which a universal primer site and unique molecular identifiers were introduced. Priming for cDNA synthesis came from both the TCR alpha and TCR beta constant segments. Two PCR steps were used to amplify libraries, with sample barcodes and sequencing adapters being added in the second step. Sequencing of libraries was done on Illumina HiSeq 2500 (2x100 bp) or NovaSeq (2x150 bp). The authors' pipeline ran thus. MIGEC was used to demultiplex reads and collapse the reads into UMI consensus sequences, and MiXCR was used for V(D)J alignment. Vaccine-responding clonotypes were identified with edgeR using replicate PBMC samples, with FDR below 0.01 and a log2 fold change above 5 up to day 15 being required. Each bulk clonotype was labeled CD4 or CD8 based on which sequenced repertoire, CD4 or CD8, contained the clonotype at higher abundance. Using fastp at Q25 and MiXCR, TCRdb reprocessed the public reads and kept productive beta chains. Rows merge per CDR3 protein into single entries with the most common DNA and genes. These V and J calls originate from TCRdb's pipeline instead of the authors' own analysis. The sample table contains about 74,000 distinct CDR3 sequences; only one count was recorded for around 7% of them. The top ten clonotypes cover around 35% of the sample.

The sample's treatment or condition, from its label and the paper: live attenuated yellow fever vaccine strain. A standard Ficoll-Paque protocol was used to isolate PBMCs from peripheral blood. Dynabeads CD4 and CD8 positive selection kits were used to isolate CD4 and CD8 T-cell fractions. TriZol was used to extract RNA from bulk PBMCs, CD4 and CD8 fractions, and dextramer-positive and dextramer-negative fractions. The CDR3 sequence holds 12 residues, the cysteine and phenylalanine included. Only the CDR3 part of the read is kept: 36 bases, read in frame from the first base. V and J are truncated by 5 bases and 2 bases respectively, leaving an intervening sequence of 7 bases.

Recombination joined TRBV12-3 or TRBV12-4 with TRBJ2-7, with no D gene named confidently. The material sequenced was CD8+ T cells sorted from PBMCs, taken 5 days after the first yellow fever vaccination. The sequence came from a man younger than 30 who received the YFV17D yellow fever vaccine. The CDR3: CASSPLPYEQYF. The DNA sequence is TGTGCCAGCAGTCCCTTACCCTACGAGCAGTACTTC.